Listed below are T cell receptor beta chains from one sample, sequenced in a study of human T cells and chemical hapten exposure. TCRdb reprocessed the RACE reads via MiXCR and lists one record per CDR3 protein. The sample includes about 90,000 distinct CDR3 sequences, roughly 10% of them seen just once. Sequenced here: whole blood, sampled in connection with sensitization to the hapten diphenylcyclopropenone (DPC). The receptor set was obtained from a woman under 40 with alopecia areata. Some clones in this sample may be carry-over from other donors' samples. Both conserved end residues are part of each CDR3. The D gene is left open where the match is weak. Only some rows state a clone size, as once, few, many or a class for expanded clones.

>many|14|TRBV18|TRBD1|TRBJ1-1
TGTGCCAGCTCACCATCAGGGGGTATCACTGAAGCTTTCTTT
CASSPSGGITEAFF
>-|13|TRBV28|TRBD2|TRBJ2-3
TGTTCGGTTAGCGGGGGGGCCCCAGATACGCAGTATTTT
CSVSGGAPDTQYF
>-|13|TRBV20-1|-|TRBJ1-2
TGCAGTGCCCCAGAGTATAGAGAGCAGGGCTACACCTTC
CSAPEYREQGYTF
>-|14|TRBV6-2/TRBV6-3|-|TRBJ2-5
TGTCCCAGCACCCTAAGGTACAGTGGAGAGACCCAGTACTTC
CPSTLRYSGETQYF
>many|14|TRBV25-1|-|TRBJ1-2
TGTGCCAGCAGTGAATCATACGTTAACTATGGCTACACCTTC
CASSESYVNYGYTF
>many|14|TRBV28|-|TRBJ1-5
TGTGCCAGCAGTTTATCGGGGACCTTGAGGCCCCAGCATTTT
CASSLSGTLRPQHF
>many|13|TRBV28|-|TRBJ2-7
TGTGCCAGCACCCTAGGCAGCGATTACGAGCAGTACTTC
CASTLGSDYEQYF
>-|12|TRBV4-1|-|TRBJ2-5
TGCGCCAGCAGCCAAGATCTACAGACCCAGTACTTC
CASSQDLQTQYF
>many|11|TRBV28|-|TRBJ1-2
TGTGCCAGCAGTAGGTTTGCTGGCTACACCTTC
CASSRFAGYTF
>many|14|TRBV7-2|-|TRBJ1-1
TGTGCCAGCAGCTTAGTGGGGTGGAGCACTGAAGCTTTCTTT
CASSLVGWSTEAFF
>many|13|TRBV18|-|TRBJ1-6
TGTGCCAGCTCACCGAGGGATAATTCACCCCTCCACTTT
CASSPRDNSPLHF
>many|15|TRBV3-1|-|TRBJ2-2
TGTGCCAGCAGCCAACAAATAATGGACACCGGGGAGCTGTTTTTT
CASSQQIMDTGELFF
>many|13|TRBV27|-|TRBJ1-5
TGTGCCAGCAGTTTAGCCCCTAATCAGCCCCAGCATTTT
CASSLAPNQPQHF
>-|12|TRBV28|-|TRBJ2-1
TGTGCCAGCAGTAGAGGGGGCAATGAGCAGTTCTTC
CASSRGGNEQFF
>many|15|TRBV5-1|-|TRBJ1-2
TGCGCCAGCAGCTTAACAAGTGGACAAATCTATGGCTACACCTTC
CASSLTSGQIYGYTF
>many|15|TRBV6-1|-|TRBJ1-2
TGTGCCAGCAGTGAAGAATGGACAGCTAACTATGGCTACACCTTC
CASSEEWTANYGYTF
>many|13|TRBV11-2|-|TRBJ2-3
TGTGCCAGCCGAAGAGGCGAAACAGATACGCAGTATTTT
CASRRGETDTQYF
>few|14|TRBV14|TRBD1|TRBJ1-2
TGTGCCAGCAGCCGAGCCGGGACAGCGATTCCCTACACCTTC
CASSRAGTAIPYTF
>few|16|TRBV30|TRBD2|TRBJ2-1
TGTGCCTGGAACCTAGGCCCAGCGGGAGGGAGCAATGAGCAGTTCTTC
CAWNLGPAGGSNEQFF
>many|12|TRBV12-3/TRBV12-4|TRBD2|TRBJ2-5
TGTGCCAGCAGATTCGGGGGGGAGACCCAGTACTTC
CASRFGGETQYF
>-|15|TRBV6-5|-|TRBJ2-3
TGTGCCAGCAGTTACTCAGGGGTTGGGACAGATACGCAGTATTTT
CASSYSGVGTDTQYF
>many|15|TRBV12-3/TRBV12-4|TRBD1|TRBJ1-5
TGTGCCAGCAGTCCCCGGACAGGGGGCTTTCAGCCCCAGCATTTT
CASSPRTGGFQPQHF
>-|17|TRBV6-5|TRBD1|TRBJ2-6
TGTGCCAGCAGACGACAAACAGGGGGCAATGGGGCCAACGTCCTGACTTTC
CASRRQTGGNGANVLTF
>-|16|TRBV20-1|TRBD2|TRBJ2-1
TGCAGTGCTCCTGACCCCGGGACTAGCGGGAACAATGAGCAGTTCTTC
CSAPDPGTSGNNEQFF
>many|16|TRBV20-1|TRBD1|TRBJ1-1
TGCAGTGCTAGAAACTCCAGGGGGCTGAGGAACACTGAAGCTTTCTTT
CSARNSRGLRNTEAFF
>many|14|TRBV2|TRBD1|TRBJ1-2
TGTGCCAGCAGTGATTTCAGGGGGAACTATGGCTACACCTTC
CASSDFRGNYGYTF
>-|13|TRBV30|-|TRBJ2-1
TGTGCCTTGGCATCAACAGGGTTCAATGAGCAGTTCTTC
CALASTGFNEQFF